The present T cell receptor beta chain was sequenced within a study of T cell repertoires in aging, cancer and after chemotherapy. On the study more broadly: Roughly 8.8 million TCR reads made up the full dataset.

Rearranged V-D-J TRB sequences were amplified with a mixed TRB-A/B primer pool. TCRdb processed the multiplex PCR reads anew with MiXCR; each CDR3 protein has one entry. The sample shows over 6,000 distinct CDR3 sequences, approximately 40% of them seen only once. The V end lost 8 bases, the J end lost 10 bases, and 14 bases lay between the germline ends. CDR1 and CDR2 (germline): LNHDA, SQIVND (reference sequence). The CDR3 sequence is 11 residues long. This clonotype is medium-sized (0.01 to 0.1%) within its sample. Its target is not known. Peripheral blood genomic DNA, not sorted cells or RNA, was the template. The study, taken as a whole, reports: Healthy donors lost TCR diversity with age mainly through richness, cancer patients through richness and evenness. These repertoire data do not allow conclusions about immunological memory after chemotherapy. Untreated cancer patients had significantly lower blood TCR diversity than age-matched healthy donors.

The sample taken for sequencing was blood. This chain uses TRBV19 with TRBJ1-2, with D unresolved. This sequence was found in a human donor in good health. This CDR3 is CASDASAPYTF. CDR3 DNA: TGTGCCAGTGACGCGTCGGCCCCCTACACCTTC. The whole variable domain, filled in from reference TRBV19 and TRBJ1-2, reads DGGITQSPKYLFRKEGQNVTLSCEQNLNHDAMYWYRQDPGQGLRLIYYSQIVNDFQKGDIAEGYSVSREKKESFPLTVTSAQKNPTAFYLCASDASAPYTFGSGTRLTVV.